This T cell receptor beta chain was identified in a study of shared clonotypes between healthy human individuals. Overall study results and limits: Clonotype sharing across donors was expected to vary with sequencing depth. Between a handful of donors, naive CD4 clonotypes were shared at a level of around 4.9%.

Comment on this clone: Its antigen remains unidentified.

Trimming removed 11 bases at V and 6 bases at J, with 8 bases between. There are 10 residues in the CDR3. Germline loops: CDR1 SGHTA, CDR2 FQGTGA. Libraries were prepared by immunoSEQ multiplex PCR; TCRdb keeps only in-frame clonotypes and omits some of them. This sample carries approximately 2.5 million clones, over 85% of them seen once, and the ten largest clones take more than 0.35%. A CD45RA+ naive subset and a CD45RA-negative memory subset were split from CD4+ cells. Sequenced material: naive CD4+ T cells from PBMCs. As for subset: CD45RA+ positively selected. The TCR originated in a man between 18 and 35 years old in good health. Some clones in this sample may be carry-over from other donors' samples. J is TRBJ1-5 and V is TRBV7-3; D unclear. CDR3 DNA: TGTGCCCACTTGCGTCAGCCCCAGCATTTT. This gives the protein CAHLRQPQHF.